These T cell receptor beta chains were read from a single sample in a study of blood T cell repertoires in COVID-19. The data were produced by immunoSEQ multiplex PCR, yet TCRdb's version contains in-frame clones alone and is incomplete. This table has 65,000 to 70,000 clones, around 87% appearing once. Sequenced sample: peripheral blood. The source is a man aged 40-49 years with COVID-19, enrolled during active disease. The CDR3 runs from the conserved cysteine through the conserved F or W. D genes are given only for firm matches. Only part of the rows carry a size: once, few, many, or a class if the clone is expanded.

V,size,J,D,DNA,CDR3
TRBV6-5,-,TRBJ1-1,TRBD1,TGTGCCAGCACCCGGACAGGGAACACTGAAGCTTTCTTT,CASTRTGNTEAFF
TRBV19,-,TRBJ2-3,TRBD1,TGTGCCAGTACCGCGGACAGGGGAGGGGCAGATACGCAGTATTTT,CASTADRGGADTQYF
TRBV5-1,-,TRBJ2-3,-,TGCGCCAGCAGCTTGGAACTGGGCGACGAAGCAGATACGCAGTATTTT,CASSLELGDEADTQYF
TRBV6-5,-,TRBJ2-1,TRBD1,TGTGCCAGCAGTCACCGGGACAGGAGCCACAATGAGCAGTTCTTC,CASSHRDRSHNEQFF
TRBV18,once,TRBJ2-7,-,TGTGCCAGCTCACCAGAGGACAGCTCCTACGAGCAGTACTTC,CASSPEDSSYEQYF
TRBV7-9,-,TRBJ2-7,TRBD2,TGTGCCAGCAGCTGGACTAGCTCCTACGAGCAGTACTTC,CASSWTSSYEQYF
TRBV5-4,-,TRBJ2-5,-,TGTGCCAGCAGCTTAACAGGGTACCAAGAGACCCAGTACTTC,CASSLTGYQETQYF
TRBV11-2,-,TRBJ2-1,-,TGTGCCAGCAGCTTAGCTGCCACCGGGAGTAGTTCCTACAATGAGCAGTTCTTC,CASSLAATGSSSYNEQFF
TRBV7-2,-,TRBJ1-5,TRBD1,TGTGCCAGCAGCTCCAGACAGGGGGGACAGCCCCAGCATTTT,CASSSRQGGQPQHF
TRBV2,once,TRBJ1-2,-,TGTGCCAGCAGTGTCTTTACAGCTAACTATGGCTACACCTTC,CASSVFTANYGYTF
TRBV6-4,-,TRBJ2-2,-,TGTGCCAGCAGCCCAGGCACCGGAAACACCGGGGAGCTGTTTTTT,CASSPGTGNTGELFF
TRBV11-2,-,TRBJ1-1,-,TGTGCCAGCAGCACCCTGACAGGAAACACTGAAGCTTTCTTT,CASSTLTGNTEAFF
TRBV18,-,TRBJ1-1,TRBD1,TGTGCCAGCTCCCCCGGGACAGTGAACACTGAAGCTTTCTTT,CASSPGTVNTEAFF
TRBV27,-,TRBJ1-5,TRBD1,TGTGCCAGCAGTTCCTTGACAGGGTTAAATCAGCCCCAGCATTTT,CASSSLTGLNQPQHF
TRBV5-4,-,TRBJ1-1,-,TGTGCCAGCAGCTTGAAGGCGGGCGTCCCTGAAGCTTTCTTT,CASSLKAGVPEAFF
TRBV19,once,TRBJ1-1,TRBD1,TGTGCCAGTAGTCCAGCGGACAGGGGGGGAGCTGAAGCTTTCTTT,CASSPADRGGAEAFF
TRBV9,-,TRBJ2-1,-,TGTGCCAGCAGCGGGCCGCAGGGTAGCTCCTACAATGAGCAGTTCTTC,CASSGPQGSSYNEQFF
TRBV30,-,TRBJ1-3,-,TGTGCCTGGAGTTCAGACTCTGGAAACACCATATATTTT,CAWSSDSGNTIYF
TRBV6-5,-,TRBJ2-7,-,TGTGCCAGCAGTTACTCGCTGGGGGCCCACGAGCAGTACTTC,CASSYSLGAHEQYF
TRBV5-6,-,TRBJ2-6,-,TGTGCCAGCAGCTTTAGCTCTGGGGCCAACGTCCTGACTTTC,CASSFSSGANVLTF
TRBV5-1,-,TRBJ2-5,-,TGCGCCAGCAGCCGGTCAAGAGAAGAGACCCAGTACTTC,CASSRSREETQYF
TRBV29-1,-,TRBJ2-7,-,TGCAGCGTTGGCTCCGCGACCTACGAGCAGTACTTC,CSVGSATYEQYF
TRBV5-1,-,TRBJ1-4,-,TGCGCCAGCAGCTTAGCCCCCCGGGAGGGGCACTTTTTTTTT,CASSLAPREGHFFF
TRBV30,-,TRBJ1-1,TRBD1,TGTGCCTGGGCGACAGGGACCAACACTGAAGCTTTCTTT,CAWATGTNTEAFF
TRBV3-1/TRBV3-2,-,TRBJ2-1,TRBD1,TGTGCCAGCAGCTCCGGGACAGGGGGTGGGGATGAGCAGTTCTTC,CASSSGTGGGDEQFF
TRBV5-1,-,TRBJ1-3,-,TGCGCCAGCAGCTCGTACTCTGGAAACACCATATATTTT,CASSSYSGNTIYF
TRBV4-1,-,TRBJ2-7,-,TGCGCCAGCAGCTCCAGCCGGGGCTACGAGCAGTACTTC,CASSSSRGYEQYF
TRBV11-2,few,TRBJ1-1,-,TGTGCCAGCAGCCGACAGACGAACACTGAAGCTTTCTTT,CASSRQTNTEAFF
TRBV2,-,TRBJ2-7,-,TGTGCCAGCAGTGACGAGAGGACCCGGAGGTACGAGCAGTACTTC,CASSDERTRRYEQYF
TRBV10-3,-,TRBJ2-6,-,TGTGCCATCACCTCCGCAGGCTCTGGGGCCAACGTCCTGACTTTC,CAITSAGSGANVLTF
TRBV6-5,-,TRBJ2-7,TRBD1,TGTGCCAGCAGTACGCCACAGGGGGCGACCTACGAGCAGTACTTC,CASSTPQGATYEQYF
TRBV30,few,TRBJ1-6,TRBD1,TGTGCCTGGAGTGTACAGGGGAGCTCCTATAATTCACCCCTCCACTTT,CAWSVQGSSYNSPLHF
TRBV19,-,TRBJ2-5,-,TGTGCCAGTAGTCCGAGGGTAGGCGAGACCCAGTACTTC,CASSPRVGETQYF
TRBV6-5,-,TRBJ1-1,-,TGTGCCAGCTCCTCCGGCCAGACTGAGACTGAAGCTTTCTTT,CASSSGQTETEAFF
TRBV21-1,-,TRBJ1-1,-,TGTGCCAGCAGCAAACCCCCCGGTCAGGGGGAAGCTGAAGCTTTCTTT,CASSKPPGQGEAEAFF
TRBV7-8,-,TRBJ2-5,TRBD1,TGTGCCAGCAGCTTCATAAACAGGGGAGAGACCCAGTACTTC,CASSFINRGETQYF
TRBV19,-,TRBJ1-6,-,TGTGCCAGTACCCCCCCGGGAATTAATTCACCCCTCCACTTT,CASTPPGINSPLHF
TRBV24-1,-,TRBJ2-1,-,TGTGCCACCAGTGACCGGGGCAATGAGCAGTTCTTC,CATSDRGNEQFF
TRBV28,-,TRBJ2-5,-,TGTGCCAGCAGAACAGGGAGGGGAAAGACCCAGTACTTC,CASRTGRGKTQYF